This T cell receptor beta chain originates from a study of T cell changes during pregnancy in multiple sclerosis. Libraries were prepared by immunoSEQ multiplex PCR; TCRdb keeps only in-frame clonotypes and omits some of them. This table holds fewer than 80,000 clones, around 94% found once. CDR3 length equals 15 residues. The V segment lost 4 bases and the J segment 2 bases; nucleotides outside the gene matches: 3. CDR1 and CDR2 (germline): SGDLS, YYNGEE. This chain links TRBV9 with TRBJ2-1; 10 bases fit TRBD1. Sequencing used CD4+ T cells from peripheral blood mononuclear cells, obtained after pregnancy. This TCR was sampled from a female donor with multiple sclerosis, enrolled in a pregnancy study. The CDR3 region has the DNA TGTGCCAGCAGCCAAGGGACAGGGGCCTACAATGAGCAGTTCTTC. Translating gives CASSQGTGAYNEQFF.